The rows below give T cell receptor beta chains drawn from one sample of a study of cytomegalovirus exposure and HLA in healthy donors. TCRdb's copy holds only in-frame clones and misses some; the assay was immunoSEQ multiplex PCR. The sample holds about 130,000 clones, about 74% seen once. The material sequenced was PBMCs. These receptors came from a man between 40 and 49 years old in good health and CMV-seropositive. The CDR3 runs from the conserved cysteine through the conserved F or W. The D gene is left open where the match is weak.

cdr3_nt: TGTGCCAGCAGCGTAGGGAGCGGGATATACAATGAGCAGTTCTTC; cdr3_aa: CASSVGSGIYNEQFF; v_call: TRBV9; j_call: TRBJ2-1; d_call: TRBD2
cdr3_nt: TGCGCCAGCAGCCGGACAGGCGAACCGACCTACGAGCAGTACTTC; cdr3_aa: CASSRTGEPTYEQYF; v_call: TRBV5-1; j_call: TRBJ2-7; d_call: TRBD1
cdr3_nt: TGTGCCAGCAGACCCGACAGGGTAGTAAAGACCCAGTACTTC; cdr3_aa: CASRPDRVVKTQYF; v_call: TRBV28; j_call: TRBJ2-5; d_call: TRBD1
cdr3_nt: TGCAGCGTTTGGACAGGGGATACGGACGAGCAGTACTTC; cdr3_aa: CSVWTGDTDEQYF; v_call: TRBV29-1; j_call: TRBJ2-7; d_call: TRBD1
cdr3_nt: TGTGCCAGCAGTTCCCTGGCGGGGGGTAGCGAGACCCAGTACTTC; cdr3_aa: CASSSLAGGSETQYF; v_call: TRBV28; j_call: TRBJ2-5; d_call: TRBD2
cdr3_nt: TGTGCCAGTTCCGGGACAGGGTCTGGAAACACCATATATTTT; cdr3_aa: CASSGTGSGNTIYF; v_call: TRBV19; j_call: TRBJ1-3; d_call: TRBD1
cdr3_nt: TGTGCCAGCAGGCGAAATAGCAATCAGCCCCAGCATTTT; cdr3_aa: CASRRNSNQPQHF; v_call: TRBV6-5; j_call: TRBJ1-5; d_call: .
cdr3_nt: TGTGCCAGCAGCCCCCGAGGGGGACAGGGTGTCACTGAAGCTTTCTTT; cdr3_aa: CASSPRGGQGVTEAFF; v_call: TRBV9; j_call: TRBJ1-1; d_call: TRBD1
cdr3_nt: TGCGCCAGCTCATGGGGGGGGGCCACAGATACGCAGTATTTT; cdr3_aa: CASSWGGATDTQYF; v_call: TRBV5-1; j_call: TRBJ2-3; d_call: .
cdr3_nt: TGCGCCAGCAGCTTTCAGGTACAGGCCGGGGAGCTGTTTTTT; cdr3_aa: CASSFQVQAGELFF; v_call: TRBV5-1; j_call: TRBJ2-2; d_call: .
cdr3_nt: TGTGCCAGCGGTACTAGCGACTACGAGCAGTACTTC; cdr3_aa: CASGTSDYEQYF; v_call: TRBV7-9; j_call: TRBJ2-7; d_call: TRBD2
cdr3_nt: TGTGCCATCAGGAGACAGGGCGTGAACACTGAAGCTTTCTTT; cdr3_aa: CAIRRQGVNTEAFF; v_call: TRBV10-3; j_call: TRBJ1-1; d_call: TRBD1